The entry below gives a single T cell receptor (beta chain) sequence along with its context. The target antigen is unknown. Method: immunoSEQ multiplex PCR; TCRdb's copy keeps in-frame clones and lacks some. The data show under 200,000 clones, more than 80% seen once. This sample is part of a study of T cell responses to AZD1222 COVID-19 vaccine. Broader study findings: Donors, mostly white British, included more females; clonal diversity was possibly underestimated. In all cases, repertoires were sampled only after the peak T cell response.

V was pared by 2 bases and J by 6 bases, with 3 bases of the junction left unmatched. Germline V gene sequence: CDR1 SGHNT, CDR2 YYREEE (reference sequence). There are 14 residues in the CDR3. The sequenced sample was peripheral blood, obtained 28 days after the second dose of the MenACWY control vaccine. This receptor was identified in an adult who received the MenACWY meningococcal vaccine as a control. The chain links TRBV5-4 to TRBJ2-1; 9 bases agree with TRBD1. CDR3 DNA: TGTGCCAGCAGCTTACAGGGGGCGGGCAATGAGCAGTTCTTC. This translates into CASSLQGAGNEQFF.